This TCR beta chain was recorded in a study of blood T cells in healthy people across ages (dated by TCRdb to the mid-2010s). Broadly, across the study: Template switching captured roughly one uniquely barcoded TCR beta cDNA molecule per two T cells in model experiments. The study analyzed two additional independent replicas of 1 million unique cDNA reads from the same blood draw for two donors, one aged 18 to 30 and one aged 80 or older. The donors were split into four age groups: young (average around 16 years), middle-aged (about 40), aged (over 55) and long-lived (approximately 80). Donors of different ages were randomly distributed across sequencing lanes to avoid experimental bias. To track age-related changes in TCR beta repertoire diversity, the study relied on deep sequencing normalized with unique cDNA molecular identifiers.

Overall results and qualifications from the work: Total diversity estimates from one million sequenced T cells were considered lower bounds and underestimates. The percentage of naive T cells measured by flow cytometry correlated strongly with observed TCR beta diversity. As age increased, observed TCR beta diversity per million T cells dropped in a roughly linear way, and a significant reduction was already evident by age 40. Bulk unsorted PBMC profiling prevented conclusive comparison of naive and antigen-experienced compartments. The long-lived group showed more naive CD4+ T cells, fewer expanded clones and increased TCR diversity than the aged group, suggesting age selection. Because the CMV infection status of the donors was unknown, age-related changes in expanded clonotypes may potentially have been confounded.

A remark on this clonotype: The specificity of this receptor is unknown. No much larger clone exists at a distance of one base, and base qualities are not known.

The library came from 5' RACE. Instrument used: Illumina HiSeq 2500. The second PCR ran for about 6 to 11 cycles and used a J-beta primer mix along with a sample-barcoded 5' primer. A unique molecular identifier was introduced onto each TCR beta cDNA molecule by a template-switch 5' adaptor carrying 12 random nucleotides. At least 2.5 million CDR3-containing paired-end reads were obtained from each sample. The Mint cDNA synthesis kit, primed by a TRBC-specific oligonucleotide, was used to synthesize first-strand cDNA from all RNA. Following uracil-DNA glycosylase treatment, all cDNA underwent a first 18-cycle PCR with the universal primers M1SS and BC2_uni_R. As for the authors' bioinformatics: For normalization, 1 million high-quality reads were randomly selected from each sample, with every read carrying a distinct molecular identifier. Reads with shared molecular identifiers were discarded instead of being binned into consensus sequences. MiTCR, run with a Q25 quality threshold and the strictest error-elimination algorithm, handled CDR3 identification, clonotype clustering and error correction. A nonparametric unseen species model using Euler transformation provided a lower-bound estimate of total TCR beta diversity. TCRdb reran the public reads through fastp at Q25 and MiXCR, keeping productive beta chains. Duplicate CDR3 protein sequences are folded into a single record with the most common DNA and genes. What appears here as the V and J calls and clone size reflects TCRdb's work, not the paper's. Within this sample are around 1,600,000 distinct CDR3 sequences, with roughly 43% of them counted one time only. In total, the top ten clones hold less than 5% of the sample.

CDR1 and CDR2, per the germline V gene, are SGHTA and FQGNSA. From the cysteine through the phenylalanine, the CDR3 covers 15 amino acids. This entry keeps only the CDR3 DNA: 45 bases, framed from base 1. The germline V end is reduced by 0 bases and the J end by 3 bases; junction bases left unmatched: 4. Systemically healthy Caucasian individuals from Russia, some 38 in total and aged about 6 to 95 years, were included as donors. Each donor gave 9 to 10 milliliters of peripheral blood, collected into EDTA-treated Vacutainer tubes. Ficoll-Paque density-gradient centrifugation was used to isolate PBMCs, with at least 6.5 million per sample. Trizol reagent was used to extract total RNA from PBMCs, with at least 6 micrograms per sample. For every donor, flow cytometry on a PBMC aliquot measured the percentage of naive CD45RAhigh/CD27high T cells.

Sequencing was done on a sample of blood. The sequence was obtained from a woman younger than 35 in good health. The rearranged segments are TRBV7-2 and TRBJ2-7; TRBD2 agrees with 8 junctional bases. Here the CDR3 is given as CASSLAGGLVYEQYF. Read as DNA, the sequence is TGTGCCAGCAGCTTAGCGGGGGGACTAGTCTACGAGCAGTACTTC.